This section outlines one T cell receptor (beta chain) sequence together with its context. These data originate in a study of blood T cell repertoires in COVID-19. How the authors handled the data: From reference gene primer amplification, estimates of nucleated cell counts were derived. The assay was immunoSEQ multiplex PCR, and TCRdb's table has in-frame clones only and misses some. Clone size and the V and J calls come from that table; the DNA yielded D and trimming. The repertoire has about 160,000 clones, just over 85% of them found once; the top ten carry 2.5% to 4%. CDR3 length: 14 amino acids. Unmatched junction bases numbered 4, after V lost 2 bases and J lost 6 bases. In germline, CDR1 is SGHDT, CDR2 YYEEEE.

The TCR comes from a man between 70 and 80 years old with acute or convalescent COVID-19. The chain has TRBV5-6 and TRBJ2-2; 7 nucleotides match TRBD1. The sample taken for sequencing was peripheral blood. CDR3 sequence reads: CASSLPGGSGELFF. For the CDR3, the DNA is TGTGCCAGCAGCTTACCAGGGGGTTCCGGGGAGCTGTTTTTT.